Below, 27 T cell receptor beta chains from the same sample are listed, as sequenced in a study of blood T cell repertoires in COVID-19. This table comes from immunoSEQ multiplex PCR, and its TCRdb copy is limited to in-frame clones, with some not included. The table has about 300,000 clones, around 90% seen once. Sequencing was carried out using PBMCs or T cells enriched from blood (not recorded which). These TCRs come from a woman aged 25 to 45 who had recovered from COVID-19.

This clone was picked up one time. The genes are TRBV29-1 and TRBJ2-2, with a tentative D call TRBD2 (6 bases). CDR3 length: 12 amino acids. V was pared by 5 bases and J by 4 bases, with 8 bases between. CDR1 SQVTM and CDR2 ANQGSEA come from the germline V gene. CDR3 sequence: CSVLLATGELFF. The CDR3 coding sequence is TGCAGCGTTCTACTAGCCACCGGGGAGCTGTTTTTT.

V usage is TRBV5-1 and J usage is TRBJ1-1; possible D gene TRBD1, 5 bases. This CDR3 has 15 amino acids. CDR1 and CDR2 (germline): SGHRS, YFSETQ. V was cut by 0 bases and J by 5 bases, with 14 bases left in between. The CDR3 region is CASSLEARVSTEAFF. The DNA for the CDR3 is TGCGCCAGCAGCTTGGAAGCCAGGGTCTCGACTGAAGCTTTCTTT.

The chain carries TRBV7-2 and TRBJ1-6, with D possibly being TRBD1 (6 bases). The CDR3 is 14 amino acids. V was shortened by 4 bases and J by 11 bases, with 15 bases between the two germline ends. CDR1 is SGHTA, CDR2 FQGNSA, per germline. CDR3 sequence: CASSSTQGGPPLHF. CDR3 bases: TGTGCCAGCAGCTCCACCCAAGGGGGTCCACCCCTCCACTTT.

The rearrangement joins TRBV19 to TRBJ2-1, with TRBD1 matching over 9 bases. CDR1 LNHDA and CDR2 SQIVND come from the germline V gene (reference sequence). With V trimmed by 10 bases and J by 4 bases, 5 bases remained unmatched. The CDR3 has 13 amino acids. The CDR3 nucleotides read TGTGCCATTGGACAGGGGAGTTACAATGAGCAGTTCTTC. It codes for CAIGQGSYNEQFF.

The V and J genes are TRBV5-6 and TRBJ2-2; TRBD2 matches 10 bases. CDR3 size: 16 residues. V was pared by 6 bases and J by 4 bases, with 9 bases of the junction left unmatched. Germline V gene data show CDR1 as SGHDT and CDR2 as YYEEEE. The CDR3 DNA reads TGTGCCAGCACCAAAACTAGCGGGGTGGGCACCGGGGAGCTGTTTTTT. Translation gives CASTKTSGVGTGELFF.

This chain uses TRBV12-3 or TRBV12-4 with TRBJ1-1, with D unclear. Trimming removed 4 bases at V and 4 bases at J, with 7 bases between. The CDR3 runs 12 residues. The DNA of the CDR3 is TGTGCCAGCAGTTCGTGGAGCACTGAAGCTTTCTTT. Amino acid sequence: CASSSWSTEAFF.

V and J are TRBV6-1 and TRBJ1-2, with D perhaps matching TRBD1 (5 bases). Trimming removed 3 bases at V and 2 bases at J, with 10 bases between. This CDR3 region has 14 residues. Germline lookup yields CDR1 MNHNS and CDR2 SASEGT. For the CDR3, the DNA is TGTGCCAGCAGTGAGGGGCAGGTGAACTATGGCTACACCTTC. This translates into CASSEGQVNYGYTF.

This chain joins TRBV7-2 and TRBJ1-2; weak D call: TRBD1 (6 bases). The CDR3 extends over 14 amino acids. Trimming removed 4 bases from V and 2 bases from J, with 11 bases in between. CDR1 and CDR2 (germline): SGHTA, FQGNSA. This CDR3 reads CASSSLTGNYGYTF. DNA of the CDR3: TGTGCCAGCAGCTCCTTGACAGGAAACTATGGCTACACCTTC.

This chain connects TRBV7-9 to TRBJ1-6; D is uncertain. The CDR3 is made up of 15 amino acids. Germline V gives CDR1 SEHNR, CDR2 FQNEAQ (reference sequence). With 5 bases removed from V and 2 bases from J, the gap between germline ends came to 10 bases. CDR3 coding DNA: TGTGCCAGCAGCCCCCTGGCCCCCTATAATTCACCCCTCCACTTT. This codes for CASSPLAPYNSPLHF. The full variable domain, its missing parts supplied by reference TRBV7-9 and TRBJ1-6, is DTGVSQNPRHKITKRGQNVTFRCDPISEHNRLYWYRQTLGQGPEFLTYFQNEAQLEKSRLLSDRFSAERPKGSFSTLEIQRTEQGDSAMYLCASSPLAPYNSPLHFGNGTRLTVT.

CDR3 amino acids: CASSILGGPNQPQHF. The CDR3 region has the DNA TGTGCCAGTAGTATTTTGGGAGGGCCCAATCAGCCCCAGCATTTT. The rearrangement links TRBV19 to TRBJ1-5; unclear D gene. Germline assignment: CDR1 LNHDA and CDR2 SQIVND (reference sequence). The CDR3 is 15 residues long. Trimming pared 3 bases from V and 3 bases from J, leaving 12 bases between.

The V call is TRBV7-2, the J call TRBJ2-5; TRBD2 aligns across 9 bases. CDR3 length equals 16 residues. Germline V lookup: CDR1 SGHTA, CDR2 FQGNSA. V shed 1 base, J shed 5 bases, and the junction held 8 bases outside the gene matches. The DNA for the CDR3 is TGTGCCAGCAGCTTAGTGCCTAGCGGGGTACGGGAGACCCAGTACTTC. Translated: CASSLVPSGVRETQYF.

This clone was observed once. V gene TRBV10-3 combines with J gene TRBJ2-7; 10 bases align to TRBD1. V lost 6 bases to trimming and J lost 5 bases; unmatched junction nucleotides: 7. Germline V gene sequence: CDR1 ENHRY, CDR2 SYGVKD. CDR3 length equals 14 residues. CDR3 nucleotide sequence: TGTGCCATCAGGTCCGACAGGGGGCTTGACGAGCAGTACTTC. Protein product: CAIRSDRGLDEQYF.

The DNA for the CDR3 is TGTGCCTGGAGTGTACCTGGAGGATCCTGGTCACCCCTCCACTTT. Translating it yields CAWSVPGGSWSPLHF. The chain uses TRBV30 and TRBJ1-6; D not certain. The CDR3 consists of 15 residues. The V and J ends lost 0 bases and 10 bases respectively, with 16 bases between them. Germline V gene lookup returns CDR1 GTSNPN and CDR2 SVGIG (reference sequence).

This clone was recorded at least ten times. The chain recombines TRBV9 with TRBJ1-2; D might be TRBD1 (6 bases). CDR1 SGDLS and CDR2 YYNGEE come from the germline V gene. The CDR3 has 13 amino acids. V lost 3 bases, J lost 2 bases, and 8 bases lay in between. The CDR3 DNA sequence: TGTGCCAGCAGCGGCACAGGGAACTATGGCTACACCTTC. This sequence encodes CASSGTGNYGYTF.

V is TRBV18 and J is TRBJ2-1; 7 bases match TRBD2. The ends lost 1 base at V and 1 base at J; junction bases unmatched: 7. Germline CDR1 is KGHSH and CDR2 is LQKENI. The CDR3 loop spans 17 amino acids. This chain's CDR3 is CASSPRARAGSYNEQFF. The CDR3 bases are TGTGCCAGCTCACCACGGGCAAGAGCGGGGTCCTACAATGAGCAGTTCTTC.

The chain couples TRBV2 to TRBJ2-7; TRBD2 might be the D (6 bases). V gave up 6 bases and J gave up 0 bases, with 12 bases separating them. This CDR3 comprises 14 residues. Looked up from germline, CDR1 is SNHLY and CDR2 is FYNNEI. CDR3 protein: CASSRDSGSYEQYF. The CDR3 coding sequence is TGTGCCAGCAGCAGGGACTCCGGCTCCTACGAGCAGTACTTC.

V usage is TRBV16 and J usage is TRBJ1-2; D uncertain. Germline V gene lookup returns CDR1 KGHSY and CDR2 FQNENV. This CDR3 spans 12 amino acids. V was clipped by 4 bases and J by 0 bases, with 3 bases between them. The CDR3 loop reads CASSPSNYGYTF. The CDR3 DNA follows: TGTGCCAGCAGCCCCTCTAACTATGGCTACACCTTC.

The rearrangement joins TRBV7-2 to TRBJ2-7; 8 positions agree with TRBD1. In germline, CDR1 is SGHTA, CDR2 FQGNSA. V dropped 1 base and J dropped 4; count of bases not matched to a gene: 12. There are 17 residues in the CDR3. CDR3: CASSLVGSGQGAYEQYF. In DNA, the CDR3 is TGTGCCAGCAGCTTAGTGGGGTCCGGCCAGGGGGCGTACGAGCAGTACTTC.

V and J are TRBV5-1 and TRBJ2-3, with 8 nucleotides matching TRBD2. Trimming removed 0 bases from V and 1 base from J; junction bases left unmatched: 4. This CDR3 is 16 amino acids long. Germline V CDR1 and CDR2: SGHRS, YFSETQ. Here the CDR3 DNA reads TGCGCCAGCAGCTTGGCCCCAGCGGGGGGCACAGATACGCAGTATTTT. This codes for CASSLAPAGGTDTQYF.

The gene calls are TRBV18 and TRBJ2-7; 10 positions match TRBD1. V lost 9 bases to trimming and J lost 2 bases; unmatched junction nucleotides: 4. CDR1 KGHSH and CDR2 LQKENI come from the germline V gene. There are 13 residues in the CDR3. The CDR3 nucleotides read TGTGCCAGTCGGACAGGGGGGGCCTACGAGCAGTACTTC. Residues: CASRTGGAYEQYF.

The V call is TRBV5-4, the J call TRBJ1-2, with 10 bases lining up with TRBD1. Unmatched junction bases numbered 8, after V lost 3 bases and J lost 6 bases. The CDR3 runs 15 residues. CDR1 and CDR2 from the germline V gene are SGHNT and YYREEE (reference sequence). The chain's CDR3 is CASSSPGQGRDGYTF. The CDR3 nucleotides are TGTGCCAGCAGCTCCCCGGGACAGGGGAGGGATGGCTACACCTTC.

The rearrangement uses TRBV5-5 and TRBJ2-2; D gene ambiguous. This CDR3 has 16 residues. V lost 4 bases and J 0 bases, leaving 13 bases between the germline ends. Germline-derived CDR1 and CDR2 are SGHKS and YYEKEE (reference sequence). As DNA, the CDR3 is TGTGCCAGCAGCCTCCCCATGACACCGAACACCGGGGAGCTGTTTTTT. Translation gives CASSLPMTPNTGELFF.

V is TRBV7-2 and J is TRBJ2-7; D remains ambiguous. V lost 1 base and J 0 bases, leaving 7 bases between the germline ends. The germline V gene encodes CDR1 SGHTA and CDR2 FQGNSA. This CDR3 comprises 14 residues. The CDR3 is CASSLGQVSYEQYF. The CDR3 nucleotides are TGTGCCAGCAGCTTAGGTCAGGTCTCCTACGAGCAGTACTTC.

CDR3: CASSWTGGLGDTEAFF. Here the CDR3 DNA reads TGTGCCAGCAGCTGGACAGGAGGGTTAGGGGACACTGAAGCTTTCTTT. The chain employs TRBV7-9 and TRBJ1-1; the match to TRBD1 covers 7 bases. CDR3 length: 16 amino acids. V gave up 4 bases and J gave up 3 bases; unmatched junction bases: 11. Germline CDR1 is SEHNR and CDR2 is FQNEAQ (reference sequence). The full variable domain, with the rest looked up from reference TRBV7-9 and TRBJ1-1, is DTGVSQNPRHKITKRGQNVTFRCDPISEHNRLYWYRQTLGQGPEFLTYFQNEAQLEKSRLLSDRFSAERPKGSFSTLEIQRTEQGDSAMYLCASSWTGGLGDTEAFFGQGTRLTVV.

V and J are TRBV30 and TRBJ1-3; D is unresolved. The CDR3 covers 14 residues. The V end was cut by 4 bases, the J end by 0 bases, with 10 bases between. The germline V gene encodes CDR1 GTSNPN and CDR2 SVGIG (reference sequence). The chain's CDR3 is CAWIKSGSGNTIYF. The CDR3 DNA is TGTGCCTGGATCAAGTCAGGCTCTGGAAACACCATATATTTT.

This chain connects TRBV30 to TRBJ1-4, with 10 bases matching TRBD1. The germline V gene has CDR1 GTSNPN and CDR2 SVGIG (reference sequence). With 3 bases clipped from V and 7 bases from J, the junction kept 20 bases outside the gene matches. CDR3 length equals 19 residues. In DNA, the CDR3 is TGTGCCTGGAGCACGAGCCTTGGGACAGGGGAATCCCACCGTGAAAAACTGTTTTTT. Its translation is CAWSTSLGTGESHREKLFF.

The chain links TRBV4-1 to TRBJ1-6; D is unclear. Germline V gene sequence: CDR1 MGHRA, CDR2 YSYEKL. The CDR3 is 15 residues long. The ends were cut back, 8 bases at V and 6 bases at J, with 17 bases in the middle. The CDR3 DNA follows: TGCGCCAGCTCTCCGGTCCCCACGGGTAATTCACCCCTCCACTTT. This sequence encodes CASSPVPTGNSPLHF.